The 23 T cell receptor beta chains in this list originate from one sample, sequenced in a study of T cells in Graves' hyperthyroidism and ophthalmopathy. Researchers amplified the TCR beta CDR3 regions from RNA transcripts. First-round RT-PCR targeting the TCR CDR3 was performed with the HTBI primer set. MiXCR was run by TCRdb on the multiplex PCR reads, yielding one entry per CDR3 protein. The table records approximately 690,000 distinct CDR3 sequences, 20% to 25% of them present only once. Source material: blood. These receptors were obtained from a man between 25 and 39 years old with Graves' ophthalmopathy.

This clonotype was seen more than once but under ten times. J is TRBJ2-7 and V is TRBV28; 11 bases agree with TRBD2. The CDR3 consists of 17 residues. J was trimmed by 2 bases and V by 8 bases; bases with no gene match: 14. Germline lookup yields CDR1 MDHEN and CDR2 SYDVKM. CDR3 sequence: CASHQRAGTSGTYEQYF. CDR3 in DNA: TGTGCCAGCCACCAAAGGGCCGGGACTAGCGGAACCTACGAGCAGTACTTC.

This clonotype was found many times. V is TRBV27 and J is TRBJ2-3, with TRBD2 identical over 12 bases. The CDR3 spans 17 residues. The junction had 8 bases not matched to a gene; V was cut back by 7 bases and J by 0 bases. Germline V gives CDR1 MNHEY, CDR2 SMNVEV (reference sequence). CDR3 sequence (DNA): TGTGCCAGCAACACCTTGACTAGCGGGAGCAGCACAGATACGCAGTATTTT. This encodes CASNTLTSGSSTDTQYF.

This chain links TRBV11-2 with TRBJ2-5; 9 bases are shared with TRBD2. Germline loops: CDR1 SGHAT, CDR2 FQNNGV. J lost 3 bases, V lost 5 bases, and 22 bases had no gene match. The CDR3 spans 20 residues. The CDR3 loop is CASSGPRENSGRGVEETQYF. DNA for the CDR3: TGTGCCAGCAGCGGGCCCCGGGAAAATAGCGGGAGAGGAGTGGAAGAGACCCAGTACTTC.

The genes are TRBV12-3 or TRBV12-4 and TRBJ1-3; 10 bases are a match to TRBD1. J lost 4 bases, V lost 7 bases, and 10 bases had no gene match. The CDR3 is 16 amino acids. The CDR3 is CASIPGQGTRGNTIYF. The CDR3 coding sequence is TGTGCCAGCATCCCGGGACAGGGGACGAGAGGAAACACCATATATTTT.

This clonotype has more than one count but fewer than ten. V usage is TRBV6-2 or TRBV6-3 and J usage is TRBJ2-7; 9 bases are a match to TRBD1. Trimming cost V 6 bases and J 3 bases; bases outside gene matches: 9. This CDR3 region has 15 residues. Germline CDR1 reads MNHEY; CDR2 reads SVGEGT. The CDR3 sequence is CASRPRQGVVYEQYF. The CDR3, as DNA: TGTGCCAGCAGACCGAGACAGGGGGTAGTCTACGAGCAGTACTTC.

CDR3 sequence: CSAMGPPSYNEQFF. Written as DNA, the CDR3 is TGCAGTGCTATGGGCCCACCTTCCTACAATGAGCAGTTCTTC. The V call is TRBV20-1, the J call TRBJ2-1; D ambiguous. V lost 4 bases and J lost 1, with 11 bases in between. The length of the CDR3 is 14 residues. Germline CDR1 and CDR2: DFQATT and SNEGSKA (reference sequence).

V and J are TRBV2 and TRBJ2-7; tentatively, D is TRBD2 (6 bases). V shed 2 bases and J shed 5 bases, with 16 bases lying between them. The CDR3 consists of 15 residues. Germline values: CDR1 SNHLY, CDR2 FYNNEI. CDR3 in DNA: TGTGCCAGCAGTGAAATAGTGGAGGGCTCGAACGAGCAGTACTTC. It codes for CASSEIVEGSNEQYF.

V usage is TRBV7-9 and J usage is TRBJ2-7; the D gene is possibly TRBD1 (7 bases). Trimming removed 1 base at V and 4 bases at J, with 14 bases between. The CDR3 runs 15 residues. Germline V gives CDR1 SEHNR, CDR2 FQNEAQ (reference sequence). Here the CDR3 reads CASSLEGGTAYEQYF. CDR3 coding DNA: TGTGCCAGCAGCTTAGAAGGCGGGACAGCATACGAGCAGTACTTC.

The chain has TRBV11-2 and TRBJ2-1; D gene uncertain. Germline CDR1 reads SGHAT; CDR2 reads FQNNGV. V was shortened by 5 bases and J by 10 bases, with 15 bases between the two germline ends. This CDR3 comprises 13 residues. DNA of the CDR3: TGTGCCAGCAGCCCCCATGAAGTACTAGAGCAGTTCTTC. Protein sequence: CASSPHEVLEQFF.

This chain connects TRBV12-3 or TRBV12-4 to TRBJ1-3, with unresolved D. V lost 3 bases, J lost 4 bases, and 4 bases lay in between. The length of the CDR3 is 12 residues. CDR3 DNA sequence: TGTGCCAGCAGTTTCCGGGGAAACACCATATATTTT. Its protein product is CASSFRGNTIYF.

This clonotype was seen many times. This rearrangement joins TRBV30 to TRBJ2-7; tentatively, D is TRBD1 (5 bases). Germline assignment: CDR1 GTSNPN and CDR2 SVGIG (reference sequence). This CDR3 has 14 residues. V was clipped by 2 bases and J by 0 bases, with 11 bases between them. The CDR3 loop is CAWSPQTVSYEQYF. DNA of the CDR3: TGTGCCTGGAGTCCCCAGACAGTCTCCTACGAGCAGTACTTC.

This chain uses TRBV5-5 with TRBJ2-1; TRBD2 matches at 12 bases. This CDR3 comprises 19 residues. V dropped 4 bases and J dropped 8; count of bases not matched to a gene: 19. In germline, CDR1 is SGHKS, CDR2 YYEKEE (reference sequence). CDR3 nucleotide sequence: TGTGCCAGCAGCATAAACGGACTAGCGGGATTTCCGGGCGACGATGAGCAGTTCTTC. Its protein product is CASSINGLAGFPGDDEQFF.

This clonotype was observed at least ten times. The V and J genes are TRBV3-1 and TRBJ2-5; D is uncertain. V was pared by 2 bases and J by 10 bases, with 11 bases between. This CDR3 contains 12 residues. Germline-derived CDR1 and CDR2 are LGHDT and YNNKEL (reference sequence). CDR3 sequence reads: CASSQNEARQYF. In DNA form, the CDR3 reads TGTGCCAGCAGCCAAAACGAGGCTCGCCAGTACTTC.

This clonotype has only a few counts. This chain uses TRBV28 with TRBJ1-4; a weak D match, TRBD1 (6 bases). The V gene lost 6 bases and the J gene lost 0 bases, with 14 bases spanning the gap. The CDR3 loop spans 16 amino acids. In germline, CDR1 is MDHEN, CDR2 SYDVKM. The CDR3 region is CASRPTGRATNEKLFF. For the CDR3, the DNA is TGTGCCAGCAGGCCGACAGGAAGAGCAACTAATGAAAAACTGTTTTTT.

The table lists this clonotype with many counts. The J gene is TRBJ2-7, the V gene TRBV11-2; the match to TRBD2 covers 15 bases. The CDR3 is 15 amino acids. CDR1 SGHAT and CDR2 FQNNGV come from the germline V gene. The V segment lost 4 bases and the J segment 7 bases; nucleotides outside the gene matches: 5. The CDR3 bases are TGTGCCAGCAGCTCACGGACTAGCGGGAGGGCTGAGCAGTACTTC. Its translation: CASSSRTSGRAEQYF. The full variable domain, rest sourced from reference TRBV11-2 and TRBJ2-7, is EAGVAQSPRYKIIEKRQSVAFWCNPISGHATLYWYQQILGQGPKLLIQFQNNGVVDDSQLPKDRFSAERLKGVDSTLKIQPAKLEDSAVYLCASSSRTSGRAEQYFGPGTRLTVT.

The table lists this clonotype with a few counts. CDR3 bases: TGCAGTGCTAGTTCCGGAGACAGGAGGTACTATGGCTACACCTTC. Amino acid sequence: CSASSGDRRYYGYTF. The rearrangement links TRBV20-1 to TRBJ1-2, with D possibly TRBD1 on 6 matching bases. With 3 bases removed from V and 3 bases from J, the gap between germline ends came to 17 bases. Germline CDR1 and CDR2: DFQATT and SNEGSKA (reference sequence). This CDR3 is built from 15 residues.

On this clonotype: A much larger clone lies one base from this, so it may be a read error. The chain uses TRBV5-1 and TRBJ2-3; 8 nucleotides align to TRBD1. The V gene end was trimmed by 0 bases and the J gene end by 2 bases; junction bases not matched to a gene: 5. This CDR3 has 16 amino acids. The V gene's germline CDR1 is SGHRS and CDR2 YFSETQ. The CDR3 is CASSLGVTGDTDTQYF. In DNA, the CDR3 is TGCGCCAGCAGCTTGGGAGTGACAGGGGACACAGATACGCAGTATTTT. The full variable domain, with the rest looked up from reference TRBV5-1 and TRBJ2-3, is KAGVTQTPRYLIKTRGQQVTLSCSPISGHRSVSWYQQTPGQGLQFLFEYFSETQRNKGNFPGRFSGRQFSNSRSEMNVSTLELGDSALYLCASSLGVTGDTDTQYFGPGTRLTVL.

This chain joins TRBV10-2 and TRBJ2-3; D possibly uses TRBD1 or TRBD2 (5 bases each). Trimming pared 5 bases from V and 3 bases from J, leaving 12 bases between. Germline V gene lookup returns CDR1 WSHSY and CDR2 SAAADI. This CDR3 has 14 residues. The CDR3 nucleotides read TGCGCCAGCAGTTGGGGGAGAGAAACAGATACGCAGTATTTT. Residues: CASSWGRETDTQYF.

This clonotype has a handful of counts. In DNA form, the CDR3 reads TGTGCCACCAGTCCGCAGAAGGCGGGTTACGAGCAGTACTTC. Translation gives CATSPQKAGYEQYF. This chain uses TRBV24-1 with TRBJ2-7, with a tentative D call TRBD2 (5 bases). Between the trimmed V and J ends, which lost 6 bases and 4 bases, there was a span of 15 bases. Germline-derived CDR1 and CDR2 are KGHDR and SFDVKD. The length of the CDR3 is 14 residues.

This clonotype came up many times. The gene calls are TRBV28 and TRBJ2-1, with TRBD2 matching over 9 bases. In germline, CDR1 is MDHEN, CDR2 SYDVKM. With 5 bases clipped from V and 10 bases from J, the junction kept 12 bases outside the gene matches. This CDR3 is 15 amino acids long. CDR3 sequence (DNA): TGTGCCAGCAGTCCCCGAATAGCGGGAGTATTGGAGCAGTTCTTC. Amino acids: CASSPRIAGVLEQFF. The full variable domain, its missing parts supplied by reference TRBV28 and TRBJ2-1, is DVKVTQSSRYLVKRTGEKVFLECVQDMDHENMFWYRQDPGLGLRLIYFSYDVKMKEKGDIPEGYSVSREKKERFSLILESASTNQTSMYLCASSPRIAGVLEQFFGPGTRLTVL.

This clonotype was detected only a few times. One end of the junction does not line up with germline, which may come from a read error. This sequence joins TRBV12-3 or TRBV12-4 and TRBJ2-7; D not certain. CDR3 length: 15 amino acids. The CDR3 coding sequence is TGTGCCAGCAGTTTCGAGGACCGCATCTCCTACAAGCAGTACTTC. As protein: CASSFEDRISYKQYF.

In its sample, this clonotype was seen a few times. V is TRBV28 and J is TRBJ1-6; weak D call: TRBD1 (6 bases). The CDR3 has 16 amino acids. Deletions cut 1 base from V and 10 bases from J, with 17 bases between. Germline-derived CDR1 and CDR2 are MDHEN and SYDVKM. The CDR3: CASSLFSGGALSPLHF. DNA for the CDR3: TGTGCCAGCAGTTTATTTTCGGGGGGGGCTCTGTCACCCCTCCACTTT.

Ten or more counts support this clonotype. V usage is TRBV11-2 and J usage is TRBJ1-2; D is undetermined. V was trimmed by 4 bases and J by 5 bases, leaving 11 bases between them. CDR3 length: 13 amino acids. In germline, CDR1 is SGHAT, CDR2 FQNNGV. This CDR3 is CASSSTAEYGYTF. CDR3 bases: TGTGCCAGCAGCTCGACCGCAGAATATGGCTACACCTTC.